One and the same sample provided the 26 T cell receptor beta chains below, sequenced in a study of cytotoxic CD8 clonotypes in ibrutinib-treated CLL. Clones were read by immunoSEQ multiplex PCR, and TCRdb kept only the in-frame ones, dropping some. Here the sample spans about 15,000 clones, approximately 81% being singletons. The source was PBMCs, collected before ibrutinib treatment. The receptors shown here come from a human donor with chronic lymphocytic leukemia.

The chain recombines TRBV18 with TRBJ1-1; 9 bases are a match to TRBD1. V was pared by 2 bases and J by 5 bases, with 18 bases of the junction left unmatched. The CDR3 runs 19 residues. Germline V lookup: CDR1 KGHSH, CDR2 LQKENI. CDR3 in DNA: TGTGCCAGCTCACCATTCACGGTGGGGTTACAGGGGGCGCGGACTGAAGCTTTCTTT. It yields the protein CASSPFTVGLQGARTEAFF.

As DNA, the CDR3 is TGTGCCAGCAGTGTACGCCAGGGCCAAGAGACCCAGTACTTC. Translating it yields CASSVRQGQETQYF. V usage is TRBV28 and J usage is TRBJ2-5; maybe TRBD1 (5 bases). Germline V gene data show CDR1 as MDHEN and CDR2 as SYDVKM. The V gene lost 5 bases and the J gene lost 1 base, with 11 bases spanning the gap. The CDR3 runs 14 residues. Drawing the rest from reference TRBV28 and TRBJ2-5, the complete variable domain is DVKVTQSSRYLVKRTGEKVFLECVQDMDHENMFWYRQDPGLGLRLIYFSYDVKMKEKGDIPEGYSVSREKKERFSLILESASTNQTSMYLCASSVRQGQETQYFGPGTRLLVL.

This clone occurred a few times. The gene calls are TRBV7-8 and TRBJ1-5; a weak D match, TRBD1 (5 bases). V lost 3 bases to trimming and J lost 5 bases, with 14 bases between them. CDR1 SGHVS and CDR2 FQNEAQ come from the germline V gene. The length of the CDR3 is 15 residues. This CDR3 reads CASSFQGGRDQPQHF. As DNA, the CDR3 is TGTGCCAGCAGCTTTCAGGGCGGGAGGGATCAGCCCCAGCATTTT. Full variable domain (outside the CDR3, taken from reference TRBV7-8 and TRBJ1-5): GAGVSQSPRYKVAKRGQDVALRCDPISGHVSLFWYQQALGQGPEFLTYFQNEAQLDKSGLPSDRFFAERPEGSVSTLKIQRTQQEDSAVYLCASSFQGGRDQPQHFGDGTRLSIL.

This chain connects TRBV5-1 to TRBJ2-7, with 7 bases identical to TRBD1. From germline, CDR1 is SGHRS and CDR2 YFSETQ. CDR3 size: 14 residues. With 4 bases clipped from V and 1 base from J, the junction kept 5 bases outside the gene matches. CDR3 nucleotides: TGCGCCAGCAGCCCTGGACAGGCTTCCTACGAGCAGTACTTC. It translates to CASSPGQASYEQYF.

Details on this clone: Sequence at one end of the junction differs from germline and may be a read error. This rearrangement joins TRBV7-7 to TRBJ2-5; 13 bases map to TRBD2. From germline, CDR1 is SSHAT and CDR2 FNYEAQ (reference sequence). The CDR3 is 16 residues long. CDR3 protein: CASSLGTSGVQETQYF. CDR3 DNA sequence: TGTGCTAGCAGCTTGGGGACTAGCGGGGTCCAAGAGACCCAGTACTTC.

This clone has only a few counts. The V call is TRBV27, the J call TRBJ1-5; 9 bases match TRBD1. The CDR3 is 13 residues long. The junction had 8 bases not matched to a gene; V was cut back by 8 bases and J by 9 bases. Germline V gene sequence: CDR1 MNHEY, CDR2 SMNVEV (reference sequence). CDR3 sequence reads: CASRTGVTGPQHF. In DNA form, the CDR3 reads TGTGCCAGCCGGACAGGGGTAACGGGGCCCCAGCATTTT.

The chain is built from TRBV6-5 and TRBJ2-5, with D tentatively TRBD2 (6 bases). V was trimmed by 6 bases and J by 7 bases, leaving 15 bases between them. Germline V gene lookup returns CDR1 MNHEY and CDR2 SVGAGI. CDR3 size: 13 residues. CDR3 amino acids: CASSPGSWVTQYF. CDR3 nucleotide sequence: TGTGCCAGCAGCCCCGGGAGCTGGGTGACCCAGTACTTC.

The rearrangement links TRBV18 to TRBJ2-7; D ambiguous. Germline loops: CDR1 KGHSH, CDR2 LQKENI. Trimming left V 3 bases short and J 6 bases short, with 18 bases between. The CDR3 contains 15 residues. The DNA for the CDR3 is TGTGCCAGCTCACCCGGGTCCGGGCGCTTTGGCGAGCAGTACTTC. Protein sequence: CASSPGSGRFGEQYF.

The V gene is TRBV7-8, the J gene TRBJ1-5; no clear D gene. V was cut by 4 bases and J by 7 bases, with 8 bases left in between. Germline assignment: CDR1 SGHVS and CDR2 FQNEAQ. This CDR3 has 12 residues. The CDR3 loop is CASSSAGQPQHF. The CDR3 nucleotides are TGTGCCAGCAGCTCCGCCGGGCAGCCCCAGCATTTT.

This chain connects TRBV7-2 to TRBJ2-4; TRBD2 matches 9 bases. Germline V gives CDR1 SGHTA, CDR2 FQGNSA. This CDR3 spans 15 amino acids. V dropped 6 bases and J dropped 8; count of bases not matched to a gene: 11. CDR3 sequence (DNA): TGTGCCAGCAGACCCTATAGCGGGGGTCAGGACATTCAGTACTTC. Protein sequence: CASRPYSGGQDIQYF.

The chain couples TRBV7-3 to TRBJ1-5; TRBD1 matches 7 bases. The CDR3 spans 15 residues. With 5 bases clipped from V and 1 base from J, the junction kept 5 bases outside the gene matches. Looked up from germline, CDR1 is SGHTA and CDR2 is FQGTGA. The CDR3 DNA follows: TGTGCCAGCAGCCGAGGGGGCGGAAGCAATCAGCCCCAGCATTTT. Protein product: CASSRGGGSNQPQHF.

J is TRBJ2-1 and V is TRBV27; 10 bases align to TRBD1. This CDR3 spans 13 amino acids. Germline assignment: CDR1 MNHEY and CDR2 SMNVEV (reference sequence). The V and J ends lost 7 bases and 12 bases, in that order; junction bases with no gene match: 9. The CDR3 sequence: CASTGTGALGQFF. CDR3 sequence (DNA): TGTGCCAGCACCGGGACAGGGGCGTTGGGGCAGTTCTTC.

This clone showed up just once. This rearrangement joins TRBV7-2 to TRBJ2-2; D is uncertain. Germline V gene lookup returns CDR1 SGHTA and CDR2 FQGNSA. This CDR3 contains 13 residues. Between the trimmed V and J ends, which lost 2 bases and 8 bases, there was a span of 9 bases. CDR3 in amino acids: CASSLYFQGELFF. CDR3 coding DNA: TGTGCCAGCAGCTTATATTTTCAAGGGGAGCTGTTTTTT.

The chain uses TRBV14 and TRBJ1-3; no clear D gene. The CDR3 sequence is 14 residues long. Trimming shortened V by 1 base and J by 4 bases, and 8 bases separated the two germline ends. Germline V gene lookup returns CDR1 SGHDN and CDR2 FVKESK. The CDR3 nucleotides are TGTGCCAGCAGCCAAGTCTTTTCAGGAAACACCATATATTTT. Protein sequence: CASSQVFSGNTIYF. Variable domain in full (rest from reference TRBV14 and TRBJ1-3): EAGVTQFPSHSVIEKGQTVTLRCDPISGHDNLYWYRRVMGKEIKFLLHFVKESKQDESGMPNNRFLAERTGGTYSTLKVQPAELEDSGVYFCASSQVFSGNTIYFGEGSWLTVV.

This sequence joins TRBV29-1 and TRBJ2-3; D perhaps matches TRBD1 (7 bases). Germline V CDR1 and CDR2: SQVTM, ANQGSEA. There are 17 residues in the CDR3. V was shortened by 4 bases and J by 2 bases, with 22 bases between the two germline ends. The chain's CDR3 is CSVVGYRGGRDTDTQYF. The CDR3 DNA is TGCAGCGTTGTGGGGTACAGGGGAGGCAGGGACACAGATACGCAGTATTTT.

This rearrangement joins TRBV29-1 to TRBJ2-7; maybe TRBD1 (5 bases). Per the germline V gene, CDR1 is SQVTM and CDR2 is ANQGSEA. The CDR3 length is 11 residues. Trimming shortened V by 5 bases and J by 7 bases, and 12 bases separated the two germline ends. CDR3 DNA sequence: TGCAGCGTTTCTAACTACAGGGAGCAGTACTTC. Its protein product is CSVSNYREQYF.

The chain joins TRBV7-9 to TRBJ2-6; 7 nucleotides match TRBD1. CDR1 and CDR2 from the germline V gene are SEHNR and FQNEAQ (reference sequence). The CDR3 is 17 residues long. J lost 2 bases, V lost 5 bases, and 9 bases had no gene match. The CDR3 protein is CASSANRGRAGANVLTF. The DNA of the CDR3 is TGTGCCAGCAGCGCCAACAGGGGAAGGGCTGGGGCCAACGTCCTGACTTTC.

This clone occurred once. This chain links TRBV6-5 with TRBJ2-7; 9 bases are shared with TRBD1. V was clipped by 2 bases and J by 3 bases; unmatched bases: 5. Looked up from germline, CDR1 is MNHEY and CDR2 is SVGAGI. The CDR3 runs 15 residues. CDR3 nucleotide sequence: TGTGCCAGCAGTTACCCGGACAGGGGATACTACGAGCAGTACTTC. Protein: CASSYPDRGYYEQYF.

The V gene is TRBV19, the J gene TRBJ1-3, with D possibly TRBD1 on 6 matching bases. V lost 3 bases and J lost 4, with 22 bases in between. CDR3 size: 18 residues. Germline assignment: CDR1 LNHDA and CDR2 SQIVND (reference sequence). CDR3 DNA sequence: TGTGCCAGTAGTATTCAAGGACAGACTGCCTTGCGGGGAAACACCATATATTTT. It specifies CASSIQGQTALRGNTIYF.

V gene TRBV9 combines with J gene TRBJ1-4; D perhaps matches TRBD1 (5 bases). Trimming cost V 4 bases and J 1 base, with 11 bases left between them. The CDR3 extends over 15 amino acids. Germline V gene sequence: CDR1 SGDLS, CDR2 YYNGEE. DNA of the CDR3: TGTGCCAGCAGCTTCGGGGGGGTAACTAATGAAAAACTGTTTTTT. It is translated as CASSFGGVTNEKLFF. The full variable domain, with the rest looked up from reference TRBV9 and TRBJ1-4, is DSGVTQTPKHLITATGQRVTLRCSPRSGDLSVYWYQQSLDQGLQFLIQYYNGEERAKGNILERFSAQQFPDLHSELNLSSLELGDSALYFCASSFGGVTNEKLFFGSGTQLSVL.

The V and J genes are TRBV13 and TRBJ2-7; TRBD1 agrees at 10 bases. This CDR3 is built from 14 residues. The germline V gene encodes CDR1 PRHDT and CDR2 FYEKMQ (reference sequence). The J segment lost 3 bases and the V segment lost 5 bases, leaving 4 bases of the junction unmatched. The CDR3 region is CASSHGTGVYEQYF. The CDR3, as DNA: TGTGCCAGCAGCCACGGGACAGGGGTCTACGAGCAGTACTTC.

This clone has more than one count but fewer than ten. V is TRBV21-1 and J is TRBJ1-5; whether TRBD1, the table's D call, matches the DNA was not checked. TRBV21-1 is a pseudogene locus. The CDR3 contains 12 residues. The DNA of the CDR3 is TGTGCCCCCGATAGGGGTAATCAGCCCCAGCATTTT. Its translation: CAPDRGNQPQHF.

J is TRBJ2-3 and V is TRBV28; a possible D gene is TRBD2 (5 bases). V shed 5 bases and J shed 9 bases, with 12 bases lying between them. The CDR3 has 12 amino acids. Per germline, CDR1 MDHEN and CDR2 SYDVKM. The CDR3, as DNA: TGTGCCAGCAGTCCGCGGGCTTGGACGCAGTATTTT. It encodes CASSPRAWTQYF.

The rearrangement uses TRBV27 and TRBJ2-3, with a possible D match to TRBD2 (7 bases). This CDR3 has 15 amino acids. Germline CDR1 is MNHEY and CDR2 is SMNVEV (reference sequence). V gave up 2 bases and J gave up 2 bases, with 11 bases separating them. The CDR3 nucleotides read TGTGCCAGCAGTTTAAGCGGGACACTCACAGATACGCAGTATTTT. It yields the protein CASSLSGTLTDTQYF.

This clone was seen only once. The rearrangement joins TRBV7-9 to TRBJ2-7, with D possibly TRBD1 on 6 matching bases. V gave up 6 bases and J gave up 6 bases, with 21 bases separating them. Germline CDR1 reads SEHNR; CDR2 reads FQNEAQ (reference sequence). This CDR3 is built from 15 residues. The DNA for the CDR3 is TGTGCCAGCAGTCTAGATGGTAGGTCAGGGGTCGAGCAGTACTTC. Its protein is CASSLDGRSGVEQYF.

The chain combines TRBV2 with TRBJ1-1, with TRBD1 identical over 8 bases. Unmatched junction bases numbered 8, after V lost 5 bases and J lost 3 bases. CDR3 length equals 15 residues. Germline CDR1 and CDR2: SNHLY and FYNNEI. The CDR3 coding sequence is TGTGCCAGCAGTACTCAGACAGGGGTGTACACTGAAGCTTTCTTT. This translates into CASSTQTGVYTEAFF.